This T cell receptor (beta chain) was observed in a study of T cell responses to AZD1222 COVID-19 vaccine. Study findings and constraints: Spike-specific TCR depth and breadth grew after two AZD1222 doses. Unmutated variant regions are reportedly targeted by nearly half of spike-specific TCRs. Just a handful of AZD1222 recipients were seropositive at baseline. Most donors were white British, females outnumbered males, and clonal diversity was possibly underestimated.

Profiled with immunoSEQ multiplex PCR; TCRdb holds only in-frame clones, not every one. The table shows 150,000 to 200,000 clones, with roughly 90% occurring only once. The CDR3 runs to 13 residues. V was shortened by 5 bases and J by 0 bases, with 8 bases between the two germline ends. Germline lookup yields CDR1 SGHVS and CDR2 FQNEAQ. Turning to this clone: Its antigen is not known.

This clonotype was sampled from an adult in good health. V gene TRBV7-8 combines with J gene TRBJ2-7, with D unclear. The sequenced sample was peripheral blood, obtained on day 0 of AZD1222 vaccination. The chain's CDR3 is CASSLDPSYEQYF. The DNA of the CDR3 is TGTGCCAGCAGCCTGGACCCCTCCTACGAGCAGTACTTC.